These 5 T cell receptor beta chains share one sample of origin, sequenced in a study of blood T cell repertoires in COVID-19. Sequenced by immunoSEQ multiplex PCR; TCRdb stores in-frame clones only, minus some. Of approximately 59,000 clones in the sample, roughly four fifths are singletons; the top ten hold around a third. Material for sequencing was peripheral blood. The receptors originated from a man in his 60s with COVID-19, enrolled during active disease.

V is TRBV5-1 and J is TRBJ2-3, with D tentatively TRBD2 (7 bases). V shed 7 bases and J shed 0 bases, with 15 bases lying between them. This CDR3 region has 15 residues. Per germline, CDR1 SGHRS and CDR2 YFSETQ. The CDR3 DNA reads as TGCGCCAGCGGACTGGGGGGGGCGAGCACAGATACGCAGTATTTT. Residues: CASGLGGASTDTQYF. Based on the CDR3 plus reference TRBV5-1 and TRBJ2-3, the full variable domain is KAGVTQTPRYLIKTRGQQVTLSCSPISGHRSVSWYQQTPGQGLQFLFEYFSETQRNKGNFPGRFSGRQFSNSRSEMNVSTLELGDSALYLCASGLGGASTDTQYFGPGTRLTVL.

V gene TRBV25-1 combines with J gene TRBJ2-7, with 9 bases lining up with TRBD1. CDR3 length: 14 amino acids. The trim removed 6 bases at V and 3 bases at J, leaving 6 bases unmatched. Per germline, CDR1 MGHDK and CDR2 SYGVNS. The CDR3 loop is CASRGTGIDYEQYF. CDR3 DNA sequence: TGTGCCAGCAGGGGGACAGGGATAGACTACGAGCAGTACTTC.

V gene TRBV5-1 combines with J gene TRBJ2-1, with D maybe TRBD1 (5 bases). V shed 0 bases and J shed 9 bases, with 13 bases lying between them. Germline assignment: CDR1 SGHRS and CDR2 YFSETQ. The CDR3 totals 14 residues. For the CDR3, the DNA is TGCGCCAGCAGCTTGGGGGGCCGTTTGCCTGAGCAGTTCTTC. Protein sequence: CASSLGGRLPEQFF. Using reference TRBV5-1 and TRBJ2-1 for the parts outside the CDR3, the full variable domain is KAGVTQTPRYLIKTRGQQVTLSCSPISGHRSVSWYQQTPGQGLQFLFEYFSETQRNKGNFPGRFSGRQFSNSRSEMNVSTLELGDSALYLCASSLGGRLPEQFFGPGTRLTVL.

This CDR3 is CPYLNDTSGANVLTF. In DNA, the CDR3 is TGTCCATATTTGAACGACACGTCTGGGGCCAACGTCCTGACTTTC. This rearrangement joins TRBV12-5 to TRBJ2-6, with D uncertain. The CDR3 runs to 15 residues. Germline V lookup: CDR1 LGHNT, CDR2 FRNRAP.

This rearrangement joins TRBV25-1 to TRBJ1-1, with 8 bases fitting TRBD1. Germline V gene sequence: CDR1 MGHDK, CDR2 SYGVNS. V shed 1 base and J 3 bases; nucleotides not matched to a gene: 4. The CDR3 is 15 amino acids. DNA for the CDR3: TGTGCCAGCAGTGAATCAGGGGGCAGAGACACTGAAGCTTTCTTT. It codes for CASSESGGRDTEAFF.